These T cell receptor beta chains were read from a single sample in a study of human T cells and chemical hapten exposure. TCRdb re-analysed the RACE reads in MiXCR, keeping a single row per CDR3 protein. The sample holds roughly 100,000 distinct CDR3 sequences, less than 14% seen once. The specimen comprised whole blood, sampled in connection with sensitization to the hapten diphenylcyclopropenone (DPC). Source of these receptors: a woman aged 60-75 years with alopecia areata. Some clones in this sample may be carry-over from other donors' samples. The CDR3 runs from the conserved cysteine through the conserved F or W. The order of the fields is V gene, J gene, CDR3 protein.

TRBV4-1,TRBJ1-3,CASSQGQDDGNTIYF
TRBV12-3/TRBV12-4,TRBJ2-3,CASNSRGASTDTQYF
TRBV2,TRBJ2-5,CGSRGAQETQYF
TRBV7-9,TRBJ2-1,CASSSSGGAWNEQFF
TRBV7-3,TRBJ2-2,CASSFGAGLTANTGELFF
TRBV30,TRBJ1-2,CAWSPSSRMVGYTF
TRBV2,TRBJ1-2,CASNGQGGGYTF
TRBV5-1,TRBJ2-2,CASSLDTGDTGELFF
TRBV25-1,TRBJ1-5,CASSELGNQPQHF
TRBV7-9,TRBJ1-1,CASSSRGNTEAFF
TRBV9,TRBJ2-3,CASSVASTDTQYF
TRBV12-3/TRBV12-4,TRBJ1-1,CASSPQGGTMNTEAFF
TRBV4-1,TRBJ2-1,CASSQRGASGGNEQFF
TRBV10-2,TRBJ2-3,CASSELVYPTDTQYF
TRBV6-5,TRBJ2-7,CASSYLADSYEQYF
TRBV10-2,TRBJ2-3,CASSESGLAGDRDTQYF
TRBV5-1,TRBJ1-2,CASSRDRGRDYTF
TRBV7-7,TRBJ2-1,CVSSSSGAPNEQFF
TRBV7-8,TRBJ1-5,CASSLVAGATYQPQHF
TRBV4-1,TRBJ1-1,CASRPGRYKNTEAFF